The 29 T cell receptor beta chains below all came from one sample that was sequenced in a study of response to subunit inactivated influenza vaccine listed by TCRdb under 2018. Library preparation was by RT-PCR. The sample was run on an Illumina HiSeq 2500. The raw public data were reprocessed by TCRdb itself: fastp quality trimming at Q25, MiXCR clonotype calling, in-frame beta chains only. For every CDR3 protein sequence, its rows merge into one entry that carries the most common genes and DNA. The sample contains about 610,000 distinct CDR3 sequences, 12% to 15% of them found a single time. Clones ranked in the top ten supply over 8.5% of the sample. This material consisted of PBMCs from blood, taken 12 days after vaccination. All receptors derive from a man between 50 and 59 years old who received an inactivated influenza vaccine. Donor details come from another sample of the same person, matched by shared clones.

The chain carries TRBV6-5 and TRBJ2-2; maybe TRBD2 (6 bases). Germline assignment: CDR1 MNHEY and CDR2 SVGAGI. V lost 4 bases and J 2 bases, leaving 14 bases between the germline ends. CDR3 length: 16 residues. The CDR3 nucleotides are TGTGCCAGCAGTTCGGGACTCAGGCTAAACACCGGGGAGCTGTTTTTT. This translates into CASSSGLRLNTGELFF.

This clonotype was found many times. This CDR3 reads CASSPRTSGSGGELFF. The DNA for the CDR3 is TGTGCCAGCAGTCCTCGGACTAGCGGGAGTGGTGGGGAGCTGTTTTTT. V is TRBV12-3 or TRBV12-4 and J is TRBJ2-2, with 13 bases aligning to TRBD2. The CDR3 consists of 16 residues. Trimming took 5 bases from V and 8 from J; bases not matched to a gene: 8.

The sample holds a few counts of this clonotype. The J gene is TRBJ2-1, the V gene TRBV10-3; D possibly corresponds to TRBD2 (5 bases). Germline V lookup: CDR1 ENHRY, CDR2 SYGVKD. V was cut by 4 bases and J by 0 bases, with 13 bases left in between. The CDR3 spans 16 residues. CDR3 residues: CAISGSERSSYNEQFF. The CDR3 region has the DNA TGTGCCATCAGTGGCTCGGAGCGGAGCTCCTACAATGAGCAGTTCTTC.

Here the CDR3 reads CSATGTTNSPLHF. Written as DNA, the CDR3 is TGCAGTGCCACCGGGACGACTAATTCACCCCTCCACTTT. The chain employs TRBV20-1 and TRBJ1-6, with D perhaps TRBD1 (5 bases). The germline CDR1 and CDR2 sequences are DFQATT and SNEGSKA (reference sequence). This CDR3 has 13 amino acids. Trimming took 6 bases from V and 6 from J, leaving 12 bases between them.

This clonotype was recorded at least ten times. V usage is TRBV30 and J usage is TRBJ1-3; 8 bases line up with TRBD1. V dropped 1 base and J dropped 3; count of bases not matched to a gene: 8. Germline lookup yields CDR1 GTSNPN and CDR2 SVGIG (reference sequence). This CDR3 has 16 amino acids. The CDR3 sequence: CAWSAHRTGFGNTIYF. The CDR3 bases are TGTGCCTGGAGTGCCCACCGGACAGGGTTTGGAAACACCATATATTTT. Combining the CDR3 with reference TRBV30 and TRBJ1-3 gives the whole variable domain SQTIHQWPATLVQPVGSPLSLECTVEGTSNPNLYWYRQAAGRGLQLLFYSVGIGQISSEVPQNLSASRPQDRQFILSSKKLLLSDSGFYLCAWSAHRTGFGNTIYFGEGSWLTVV.

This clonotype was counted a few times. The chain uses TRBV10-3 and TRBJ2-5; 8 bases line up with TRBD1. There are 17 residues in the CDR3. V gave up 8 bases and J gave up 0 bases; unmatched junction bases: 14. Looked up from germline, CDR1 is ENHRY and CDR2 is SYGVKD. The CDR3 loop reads CAISPKTDRANQETQYF. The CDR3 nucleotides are TGTGCCATCTCCCCTAAGACGGACAGGGCTAACCAAGAGACCCAGTACTTC.

The CDR3 loop reads CASSLVIRTDTQYF. CDR3 bases: TGTGCCAGCAGCTTAGTAATCCGCACAGATACGCAGTATTTT. The chain has TRBV7-2 and TRBJ2-3; D is undetermined. Trimming stripped 1 base from V and 1 base from J, with 6 bases between. The CDR3 is made up of 14 amino acids. Germline V gene data show CDR1 as SGHTA and CDR2 as FQGNSA.

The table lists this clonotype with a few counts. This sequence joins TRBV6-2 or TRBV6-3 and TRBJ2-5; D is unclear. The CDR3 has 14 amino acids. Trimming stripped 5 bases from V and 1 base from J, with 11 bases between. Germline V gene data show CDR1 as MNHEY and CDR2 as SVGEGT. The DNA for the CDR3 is TGTGCCAGCAGTCGAATGGACGGCCAAGAGACCCAGTACTTC. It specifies CASSRMDGQETQYF.

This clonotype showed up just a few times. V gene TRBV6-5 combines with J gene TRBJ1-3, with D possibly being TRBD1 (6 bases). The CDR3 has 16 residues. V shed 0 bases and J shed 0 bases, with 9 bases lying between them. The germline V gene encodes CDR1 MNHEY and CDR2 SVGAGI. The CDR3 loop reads CASSYSNRVSGNTIYF. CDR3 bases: TGTGCCAGCAGTTACTCGAACAGGGTCTCTGGAAACACCATATATTTT.

The chain's CDR3 is CASSLQGHPRYEQYF. The CDR3 bases are TGTGCCAGCAGCCTCCAAGGACACCCCCGGTACGAGCAGTACTTC. The chain has TRBV14 and TRBJ2-7; a possible D gene is TRBD1 (5 bases). Trimming cost V 4 bases and J 4 bases, with 17 bases left between them. CDR3 length: 15 amino acids. The germline gives CDR1 SGHDN, CDR2 FVKESK.

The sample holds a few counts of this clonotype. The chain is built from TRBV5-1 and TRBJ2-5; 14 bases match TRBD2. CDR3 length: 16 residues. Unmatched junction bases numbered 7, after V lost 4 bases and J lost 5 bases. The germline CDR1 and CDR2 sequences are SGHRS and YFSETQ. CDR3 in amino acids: CASSPGLAGASETQYF. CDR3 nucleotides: TGCGCCAGCAGCCCGGGACTAGCGGGAGCTTCGGAGACCCAGTACTTC.

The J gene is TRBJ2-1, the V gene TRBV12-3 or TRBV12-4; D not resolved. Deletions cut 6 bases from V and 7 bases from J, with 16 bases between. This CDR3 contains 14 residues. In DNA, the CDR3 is TGTGCCAGCAGCTCCTCCCACTCTGGGAATGAGCAGTTCTTC. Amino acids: CASSSSHSGNEQFF.

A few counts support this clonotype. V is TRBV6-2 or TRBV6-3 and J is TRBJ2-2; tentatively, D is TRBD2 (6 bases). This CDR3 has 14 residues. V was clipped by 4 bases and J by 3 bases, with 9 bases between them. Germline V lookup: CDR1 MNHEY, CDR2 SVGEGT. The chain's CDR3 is CASSLLAYTGELFF. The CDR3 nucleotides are TGTGCCAGCAGTTTACTAGCTTACACCGGGGAGCTGTTTTTT.

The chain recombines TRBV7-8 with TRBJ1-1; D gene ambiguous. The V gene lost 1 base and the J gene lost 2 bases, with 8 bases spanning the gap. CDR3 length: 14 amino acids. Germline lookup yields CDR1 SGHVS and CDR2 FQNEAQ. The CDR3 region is CASSLVFRNTEAFF. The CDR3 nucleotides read TGTGCCAGCAGCTTAGTTTTTCGTAACACTGAAGCTTTCTTT.

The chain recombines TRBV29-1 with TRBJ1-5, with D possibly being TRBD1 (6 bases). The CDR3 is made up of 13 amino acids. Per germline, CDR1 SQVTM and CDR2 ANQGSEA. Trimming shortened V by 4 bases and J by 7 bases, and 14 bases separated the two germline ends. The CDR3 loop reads CSVAQGRQQPQHF. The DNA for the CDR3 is TGCAGCGTTGCCCAGGGGCGCCAGCAGCCCCAGCATTTT.

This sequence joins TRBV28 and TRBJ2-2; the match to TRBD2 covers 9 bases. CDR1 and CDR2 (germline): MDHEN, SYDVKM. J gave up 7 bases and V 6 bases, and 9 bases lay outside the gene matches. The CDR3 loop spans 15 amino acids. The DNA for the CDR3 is TGTGCCAGCAGATTCGGGACTAGCTTGAGCGGGGAGCTGTTTTTT. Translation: CASRFGTSLSGELFF.

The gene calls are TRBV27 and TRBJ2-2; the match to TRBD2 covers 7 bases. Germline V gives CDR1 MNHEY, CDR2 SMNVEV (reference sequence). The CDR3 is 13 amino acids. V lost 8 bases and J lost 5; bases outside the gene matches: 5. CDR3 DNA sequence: TGTGCCAGCCGGCGGGAGATAACCGGGGAGCTGTTTTTT. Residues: CASRREITGELFF.

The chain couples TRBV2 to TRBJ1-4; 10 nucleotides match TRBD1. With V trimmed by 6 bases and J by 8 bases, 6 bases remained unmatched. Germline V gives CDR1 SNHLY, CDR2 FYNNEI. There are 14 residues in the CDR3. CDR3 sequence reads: CASSYDRGREKLFF. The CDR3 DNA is TGTGCCAGCAGCTACGACAGGGGGCGCGAAAAACTGTTTTTT.

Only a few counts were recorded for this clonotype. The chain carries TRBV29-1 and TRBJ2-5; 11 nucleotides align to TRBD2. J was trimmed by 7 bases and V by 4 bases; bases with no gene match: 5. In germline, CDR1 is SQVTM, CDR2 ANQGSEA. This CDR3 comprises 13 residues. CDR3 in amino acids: CSVVAGGLGTQYF. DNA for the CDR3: TGCAGCGTTGTAGCGGGAGGGCTTGGGACCCAGTACTTC.

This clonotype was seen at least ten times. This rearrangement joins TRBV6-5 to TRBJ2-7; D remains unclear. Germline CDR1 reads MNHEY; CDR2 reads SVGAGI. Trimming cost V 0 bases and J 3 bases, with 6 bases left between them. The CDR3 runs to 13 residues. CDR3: CASSYSRYYEQYF. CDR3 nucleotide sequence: TGTGCCAGCAGTTACTCCCGATACTACGAGCAGTACTTC.

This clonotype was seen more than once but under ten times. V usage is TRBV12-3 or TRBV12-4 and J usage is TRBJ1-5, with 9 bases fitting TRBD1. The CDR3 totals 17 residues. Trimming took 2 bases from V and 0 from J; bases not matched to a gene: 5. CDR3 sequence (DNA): TGTGCCAGCAGTTTAAGACAGGGGGTATATAGCAATCAGCCCCAGCATTTT. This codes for CASSLRQGVYSNQPQHF.

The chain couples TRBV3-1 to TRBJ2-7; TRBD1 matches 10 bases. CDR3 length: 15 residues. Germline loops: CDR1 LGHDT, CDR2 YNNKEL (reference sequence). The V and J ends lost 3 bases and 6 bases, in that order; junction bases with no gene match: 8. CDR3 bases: TGTGCCAGCAGCCAGGCCCCCGGACAGGGGGTCGAGCAGTACTTC. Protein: CASSQAPGQGVEQYF.

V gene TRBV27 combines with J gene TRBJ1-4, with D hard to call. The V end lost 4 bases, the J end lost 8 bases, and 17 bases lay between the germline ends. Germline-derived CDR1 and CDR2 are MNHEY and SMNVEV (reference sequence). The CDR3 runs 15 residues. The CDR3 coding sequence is TGTGCCAGCAGTTACACCCGGGAAATGGGCGAAAAACTGTTTTTT. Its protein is CASSYTREMGEKLFF.

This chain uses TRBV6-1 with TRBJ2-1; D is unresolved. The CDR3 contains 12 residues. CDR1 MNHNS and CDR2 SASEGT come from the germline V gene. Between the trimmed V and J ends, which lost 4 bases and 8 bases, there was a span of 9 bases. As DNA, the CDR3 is TGTGCCAGCAGTGGGGGTATTGATGAGCAGTTCTTC. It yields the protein CASSGGIDEQFF.

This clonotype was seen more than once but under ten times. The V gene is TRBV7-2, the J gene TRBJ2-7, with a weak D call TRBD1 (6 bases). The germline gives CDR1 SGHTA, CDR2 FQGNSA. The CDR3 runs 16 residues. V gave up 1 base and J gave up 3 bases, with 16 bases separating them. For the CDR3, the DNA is TGTGCCAGCAGCTTAGAAACAGGGCTCCCATACTACGAGCAGTACTTC. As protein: CASSLETGLPYYEQYF.

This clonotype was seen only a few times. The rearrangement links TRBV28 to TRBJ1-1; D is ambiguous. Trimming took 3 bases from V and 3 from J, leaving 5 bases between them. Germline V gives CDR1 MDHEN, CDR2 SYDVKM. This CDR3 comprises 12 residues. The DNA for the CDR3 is TGTGCCAGCAGTTTGTTGGACACTGAAGCTTTCTTT. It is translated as CASSLLDTEAFF. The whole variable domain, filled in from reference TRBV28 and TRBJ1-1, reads DVKVTQSSRYLVKRTGEKVFLECVQDMDHENMFWYRQDPGLGLRLIYFSYDVKMKEKGDIPEGYSVSREKKERFSLILESASTNQTSMYLCASSLLDTEAFFGQGTRLTVV.

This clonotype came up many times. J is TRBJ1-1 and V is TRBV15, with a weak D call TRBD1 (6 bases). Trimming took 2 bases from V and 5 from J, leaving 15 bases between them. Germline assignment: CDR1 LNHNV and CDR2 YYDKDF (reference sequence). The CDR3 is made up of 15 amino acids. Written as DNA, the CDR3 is TGTGCCACCAGCAGACCCCGGGGGCGAGATACTGAAGCTTTCTTT. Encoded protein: CATSRPRGRDTEAFF.

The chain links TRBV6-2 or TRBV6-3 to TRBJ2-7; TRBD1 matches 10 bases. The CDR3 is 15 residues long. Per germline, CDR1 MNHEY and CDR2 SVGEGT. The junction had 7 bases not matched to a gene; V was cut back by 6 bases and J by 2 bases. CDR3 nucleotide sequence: TGTGCCAGCAGCACGACAGGGGGCAGGACCTACGAGCAGTACTTC. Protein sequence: CASSTTGGRTYEQYF.

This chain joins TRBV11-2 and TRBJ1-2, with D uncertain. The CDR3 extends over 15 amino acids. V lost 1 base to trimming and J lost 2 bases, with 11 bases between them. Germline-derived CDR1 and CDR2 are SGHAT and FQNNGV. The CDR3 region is CASSLGRSLNYGYTF. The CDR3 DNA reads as TGTGCCAGCAGCTTAGGCCGGAGCCTCAACTATGGCTACACCTTC.